This is a list of T cell receptor beta chains from one sample in a study of graft-versus-host responses after intestinal transplantation. TCRdb's table, derived via immunoSEQ multiplex PCR, lists solely in-frame clones and lacks some. The table includes about 54,000 clones, about 90% detected once. Specimen: PBMCs, collected roughly 95 weeks after intestinal transplant. The receptor source for this set is a human patient who received an intestinal transplant, so some T cells may come from the graft donor. CDR3s leave out the opening cysteine and the closing phenylalanine or tryptophan.

j_gene: TRBJ2-3
v_gene: TRBV7-3
CDR3aa: ASSLKGRGFTDTQY

j_gene: TRBJ2-5
v_gene: TRBV2
CDR3aa: ASSVSQETQY

j_gene: TRBJ1-4
v_gene: TRBV7-3
CDR3aa: ASSPNQTGVGEKLF

j_gene: TRBJ1-2
v_gene: TRBV27
CDR3aa: ASSLRGVEGYT

j_gene: TRBJ2-7
v_gene: TRBV6-1
CDR3aa: ASSTSLALYEQY

j_gene: TRBJ1-2
v_gene: TRBV5-1
CDR3aa: ASSALTGFGYT

j_gene: TRBJ2-5
v_gene: TRBV7-9
CDR3aa: ASSLIEGFGQY

j_gene: TRBJ2-3
v_gene: TRBV10-1
CDR3aa: ASSESTGQLITDTQY

j_gene: TRBJ2-3
v_gene: TRBV7-9
CDR3aa: ASSRGGARTDTQY

j_gene: TRBJ2-7
v_gene: TRBV27
CDR3aa: ASSLSAGISYEQY

j_gene: TRBJ2-1
v_gene: TRBV29-1
CDR3aa: SVSPRGDEQF

j_gene: TRBJ1-1
v_gene: TRBV6-5
CDR3aa: ASSYSGQQGMAF

j_gene: TRBJ1-5
v_gene: TRBV13
CDR3aa: ATSTGNNQPQH

j_gene: TRBJ2-2
v_gene: TRBV5-1
CDR3aa: ASSFTGVAGYGGELF

j_gene: TRBJ1-2
v_gene: TRBV7-8
CDR3aa: ASSLEDRFYGYT

j_gene: TRBJ2-2
v_gene: TRBV4-1
CDR3aa: ASSRGTSGGDGELF

j_gene: TRBJ2-5
v_gene: TRBV5-1
CDR3aa: ASSLVGGQETQY

j_gene: TRBJ2-5
v_gene: TRBV7-8
CDR3aa: ASSQRGGARETQY

j_gene: NA
v_gene: TRBV5-1
CDR3aa: ASSFLGSAYEQY

j_gene: TRBJ1-4
v_gene: TRBV9
CDR3aa: ASSVALRSGNEKLF

j_gene: TRBJ1-5
v_gene: TRBV7-6
CDR3aa: ASSLAQGWSNQPQH

j_gene: TRBJ2-1
v_gene: TRBV6-4
CDR3aa: ASSANSGQGSDEQF

j_gene: TRBJ2-7
v_gene: TRBV21-1
CDR3aa: AGSLDSTTYEQY